The 30 T cell receptor delta chains below were found in one sample sequenced in a study of gamma-delta T cells after stem cell transplantation. TCRdb fed the RT-PCR reads into CATT to redo clone calling. The sample lists 2,500 or so delta-chain clones; about 19% were seen once. Sequencing used gamma-delta T cells. These receptors all stem from a human donor. It is not recorded whose cells these are; they may come from a transplant donor.

The chain combines TRDV2 with TRDJ3, with D hard to call. The CDR3 consists of 17 residues. The germline CDR1 and CDR2 sequences are GEAIGNYY and EKD. Deletions cut 2 bases from V and 0 bases from J, with 10 bases between. The CDR3, as DNA: TGTGCCTGTGACAAATCTTCTAGCTCCTGGGACACCCGACAGATGTTTTTC. This codes for CACDKSSSSWDTRQMFF.

V is TRDV2 and J is TRDJ1, with 13 bases fitting TRDD3. This CDR3 has 18 residues. V shed 3 bases and J 0 bases; nucleotides not matched to a gene: 9. In germline, CDR1 is GEAIGNYY, CDR2 EKD. The CDR3: CACDLLGDTGKYTDKLIF. Here the CDR3 DNA reads TGTGCCTGTGACCTACTGGGGGATACGGGAAAGTACACCGATAAACTCATCTTT.

The chain is built from TRDV1 and TRDJ1; 7 bases are shared with TRDD3. Germline V gene sequence: CDR1 TSWWSYY, CDR2 QGS. The CDR3 runs to 15 residues. The ends lost 4 bases at V and 7 bases at J; junction bases unmatched: 12. The CDR3 spells CALGGLGGGFGKLIF. The CDR3 DNA reads as TGTGCTCTTGGGGGGCTCGGCGGGGGATTTGGTAAACTCATCTTT.

This clone is large (0.1 to 1%). Other DNA variants within this sample encode the same CDR3. The V and J genes are TRDV1 and TRDJ1; 12 bases match TRDD3. Germline V lookup: CDR1 TSWWSYY, CDR2 QGS. The V segment lost 1 base and the J segment 6 bases; nucleotides outside the gene matches: 3. The CDR3 spans 15 residues. CDR3 sequence: CALGEHWGIHHKLIF. The CDR3 DNA reads as TGTGCTCTTGGGGAACACTGGGGGATACACCATAAACTCATCTTT.

This clone was counted a few times. V is TRDV1 and J is TRDJ1; D unclear. CDR1 and CDR2 (germline): TSWWSYY, QGS. There are 25 residues in the CDR3. The germline V and J ends were trimmed by 1 base and 0 bases, with 39 bases remaining between them. CDR3 nucleotides: TGTGCTCTTGGGGAACCCGTCGGGCTTAGTAGCCTCCTCGGTCACGTAAAGCCGTACACCGATAAACTCATCTTT. The encoded protein is CALGEPVGLSSLLGHVKPYTDKLIF.

This clone came up a few times. The gene calls are TRDV1 and TRDJ1; tentative D call: TRDD3 (6 bases). Trimming stripped 4 bases from V and 0 bases from J, with 24 bases between. The CDR3 has 19 amino acids. Germline V gene data show CDR1 as TSWWSYY and CDR2 as QGS. The CDR3 nucleotides are TGTGCTCTTGGGGTAGATGCCTTGTGGGGGGACCAGTACACCGATAAACTCATCTTT. This sequence encodes CALGVDALWGDQYTDKLIF.

This clone has a handful of counts. The chain is built from TRDV1 and TRDJ1; 8 bases line up with TRDD3. CDR1 is TSWWSYY and CDR2 is QGS in the germline V gene. The V gene end was trimmed by 5 bases and the J gene end by 0 bases; junction bases not matched to a gene: 17. The CDR3 spans 19 residues. CDR3 in DNA: TGTGCTCTTGGGCTGTTTATCGTGACCTGGGGGACATACACCGATAAACTCATCTTT. It yields the protein CALGLFIVTWGTYTDKLIF.

To note about this clone: The sample contains more than one DNA sequence encoding this CDR3. The rearrangement uses TRDV2 and TRDJ1; no reliable D call. With 3 bases removed from V and 14 bases from J, the gap between germline ends came to 9 bases. The CDR3 consists of 9 residues. In germline, CDR1 is GEAIGNYY, CDR2 EKD. As DNA, the CDR3 is TGTGCCTGTGACGGCTTACTTATCTTT. Translating gives CACDGLLIF.

V usage is TRDV1 and J usage is TRDJ1; TRDD3 aligns across 10 bases. The CDR3 loop spans 15 amino acids. CDR1 and CDR2 from the germline V gene are TSWWSYY and QGS. J lost 6 bases, V lost 5 bases, and 9 bases had no gene match. CDR3: CALGSGFWGIHKLIF. CDR3 DNA sequence: TGTGCTCTTGGGTCCGGATTTTGGGGGATACATAAACTCATCTTT.

A single count supports this clone. The CDR3 DNA is TGTGCTCTTGGGGAACTTTTCCCGTACTGGGGGATATTTAAAGTAACCGATAAACTCATCTTT. Encoded protein: CALGELFPYWGIFKVTDKLIF. The chain recombines TRDV1 with TRDJ1; 11 bases line up with TRDD3. The V segment lost 0 bases and the J segment 2 bases; nucleotides outside the gene matches: 17. Germline V gene data show CDR1 as TSWWSYY and CDR2 as QGS. This CDR3 is 21 amino acids long.

This clone has more than one count but fewer than ten. A read error is possible here, since a much larger clone lies one base away. The same CDR3 is also encoded by other DNA sequences in this sample. The chain couples TRDV2 to TRDJ3, with 8 bases fitting TRDD3. Germline V gives CDR1 GEAIGNYY, CDR2 EKD. CDR3 length: 18 residues. CDR3 DNA sequence: TGTGCCTGTGACACCGCTGGGGGAAGCTCCTGGGACACCCGGCAGATGTTTTTC. Translated: CACDTAGGSSWDTRQMFF.

This clone was seen more than once but under ten times. As DNA, the CDR3 is TGTGCTCTTGGGGAACCGACCCTCTGGGGATTGTATATCGATAAACTCATCTTT. It translates to CALGEPTLWGLYIDKLIF. The rearrangement joins TRDV1 to TRDJ1, with a weak D call TRDD3 (6 bases). The CDR3 spans 18 residues. The germline V gene encodes CDR1 TSWWSYY and CDR2 QGS. V dropped 1 base and J dropped 4 bases, with 22 bases sitting between them.

Remarks on this clone: One end of the junction varies from germline; a read error may be responsible. This rearrangement joins TRDV2 to TRDJ3, with D maybe TRDD3 (6 bases). CDR3 size: 24 residues. CDR1 GEAIGNYY and CDR2 EKD come from the germline V gene. The CDR3 coding sequence is TGTGCCTGTGACACCGAAGCCCCCCACTTGGGGATCCCCCCCAGCTCCTGGCACACCCGACAGATGTTTTTC. Its protein is CACDTEAPHLGIPPSSWHTRQMFF.

This rearrangement joins TRDV1 to TRDJ1, with D unclear. Germline CDR1 TSWWSYY, CDR2 QGS. This CDR3 has 15 residues. Trimming stripped 4 bases from V and 1 base from J, with 13 bases between. In nucleotides, the CDR3 is TGTGCTCTTGGGGTGACAGTTTTATCCACCGATAAACTCATCTTT. This encodes CALGVTVLSTDKLIF.

In its sample, this clone ranks as large. The chain joins TRDV2 to TRDJ1; 12 positions match TRDD3. The length of the CDR3 is 19 residues. The J segment lost 0 bases and the V segment lost 0 bases, leaving 10 bases of the junction unmatched. Germline V gene data show CDR1 as GEAIGNYY and CDR2 as EKD. The CDR3 DNA sequence: TGTGCCTGTGACACCTCGTACTGGGGGATACACCAGTACACCGATAAACTCATCTTT. It translates to CACDTSYWGIHQYTDKLIF.

This clone was counted a few times. The chain links TRDV1 to TRDJ1, with 13 bases identical to TRDD3. This CDR3 has 21 residues. V shed 5 bases and J 0 bases; nucleotides not matched to a gene: 18. The germline V gene encodes CDR1 TSWWSYY and CDR2 QGS. DNA of the CDR3: TGTGCTCTTGGGAACCCCGCCTCCTACTGGGGGATACGCTATTACACCGATAAACTCATCTTT. Translated, it gives CALGNPASYWGIRYYTDKLIF.

The J gene is TRDJ1, the V gene TRDV1; 12 positions agree with TRDD3. Trimming took 3 bases from V and 0 from J; bases not matched to a gene: 44. CDR1 TSWWSYY and CDR2 QGS come from the germline V gene. This CDR3 is built from 30 residues. The CDR3 nucleotides read TGTGCTCTTGGGGATACCTGGACGCCTTCCTTCCGTTTTTGGCCATTGGGGAACTGGGGGATACACGATCACACCGATAAACTCATCTTT. As protein: CALGDTWTPSFRFWPLGNWGIHDHTDKLIF.

Remarks on this clone: It is likely a read error: a sequence one base away is far more abundant. The CDR3 sequence: CALRSGGAHLGKLIF. CDR3 coding DNA: TGTGCTCTTAGGAGCGGGGGGGCCCATCTCGGTAAACTCATCTTT. The gene calls are TRDV1 and TRDJ1; tentative D call: TRDD3 (5 bases). Trimming shortened V by 8 bases and J by 7 bases, and 23 bases separated the two germline ends. The CDR3 is 15 amino acids. CDR1 and CDR2 from the germline V gene are TSWWSYY and QGS.

This clone has a handful of counts. This chain connects TRDV2 to TRDJ1, with 8 bases matching TRDD3. Unmatched junction bases numbered 15, after V lost 6 bases and J lost 1 base. The CDR3 consists of 17 residues. Looked up from germline, CDR1 is GEAIGNYY and CDR2 is EKD. The CDR3 reads CACFLVLGAGSTDKLIF. Here the CDR3 DNA reads TGTGCCTGTTTCCTCGTACTGGGGGCTGGTTCCACCGATAAACTCATCTTT.

This chain connects TRDV2 to TRDJ3; TRDD3 matches 7 bases. V lost 2 bases, J lost 0 bases, and 9 bases stayed unmatched. This CDR3 has 19 amino acids. Per germline, CDR1 GEAIGNYY and CDR2 EKD. The CDR3 DNA follows: TGTGCCTGTGACAACACTTCCCTGGGGGTCTCCTGGGACACCCGACAGATGTTTTTC. It encodes CACDNTSLGVSWDTRQMFF.

The chain uses TRDV1 and TRDJ1, with TRDD2 identical over 9 bases. The germline CDR1 and CDR2 sequences are TSWWSYY and QGS. The CDR3 is 18 amino acids. The V segment lost 4 bases and the J segment 0 bases; nucleotides outside the gene matches: 12. In DNA form, the CDR3 reads TGTGCTCTTGGGGGCCAGGCCTTCCTACGTCGGGACACCGATAAACTCATCTTT. It yields the protein CALGGQAFLRRDTDKLIF.

The chain joins TRDV1 to TRDJ1; 13 nucleotides agree with TRDD3. Losses at the gene ends were 0 bases for V and 0 bases for J; bases not matched to a gene: 16. From germline, CDR1 is TSWWSYY and CDR2 QGS. This CDR3 contains 22 residues. As DNA, the CDR3 is TGTGCTCTTGGGGAACTCTCTGTACTGGGGGATACGCGACCCCGGTACACCGATAAACTCATCTTT. Its protein product is CALGELSVLGDTRPRYTDKLIF.

This rearrangement joins TRDV1 to TRDJ1, with 11 positions matching TRDD3. Germline CDR1 reads TSWWSYY; CDR2 reads QGS. The CDR3 is made up of 26 amino acids. Trimming cost V 6 bases and J 4 bases; bases outside gene matches: 40. Here the CDR3 reads CALGPSTLYLQLTPKWGIRVSDKLIF. In DNA, the CDR3 is TGTGCTCTTGGACCCTCGACCCTCTACCTCCAGCTCACACCCAAGTGGGGGATACGTGTAAGCGATAAACTCATCTTT.

Details on this clone: This likely came from a read error, as a far larger clone is one base away. This same CDR3 is encoded by further DNA sequences in the sample. The chain recombines TRDV1 with TRDJ1; a possible D gene is TRDD3 (5 bases). The CDR3 contains 21 residues. CDR1 is TSWWSYY and CDR2 is QGS in the germline V gene. The CDR3 nucleotides are TGTGCTCTTGGGGAACTGAGGCTACTAGGCTGGGATCATTTGTACACCGACAAACTCATCTTT. It codes for CALGELRLLGWDHLYTDKLIF.

This chain links TRDV1 with TRDJ1, with 8 bases identical to TRDD2. The CDR3 contains 23 residues. Germline V gene sequence: CDR1 TSWWSYY, CDR2 QGS. V was clipped by 1 base and J by 0 bases; unmatched bases: 25. The CDR3 here is CALGERIVFLRYGAPPNTDKLIF. The CDR3 DNA sequence: TGTGCTCTTGGGGAACGCATAGTCTTCCTACGATATGGGGCCCCGCCCAACACCGATAAACTCATCTTT.

Comment on this clone: Different DNA sequences within this sample yield the same CDR3. The chain carries TRDV3 and TRDJ1, with TRDD3 matching over 9 bases. The V gene's germline CDR1 is TVYSNPD and CDR2 GDNSRS (reference sequence). CDR3 length equals 19 residues. V shed 3 bases and J 0 bases; nucleotides not matched to a gene: 20. The CDR3 DNA sequence: TGTGCCTTCCCGAGGGGGACCCTGGGGGATCCACCGTACACCGATAAACTCATCTTT. This codes for CAFPRGTLGDPPYTDKLIF.

This clone occurred a few times. The chain has TRDV2 and TRDJ1; D not resolved. Germline V gives CDR1 GEAIGNYY, CDR2 EKD. Trimming left V 3 bases short and J 5 bases short, with 24 bases between. This CDR3 comprises 17 residues. CDR3 sequence: CACDPVGTHATQDKLIF. The CDR3, as DNA: TGTGCCTGTGACCCGGTCGGCACCCACGCCACCCAAGATAAACTCATCTTT.

This rearrangement joins TRDV1 to TRDJ1; TRDD3 matches 13 bases. Germline V gene lookup returns CDR1 TSWWSYY and CDR2 QGS. V was pared by 1 base and J by 3 bases, with 26 bases of the junction left unmatched. This CDR3 contains 24 residues. CDR3 amino acids: CALGERPLNALVLGDTRLPDKLIF. In nucleotides, the CDR3 is TGTGCTCTTGGGGAACGTCCTCTTAACGCCCTTGTACTGGGGGATACGCGTCTCCCCGATAAACTCATCTTT.

The count of this clone is one. The chain has TRDV1 and TRDJ1; TRDD3 matches 13 bases. Trimming cost V 1 base and J 0 bases; bases outside gene matches: 26. Germline CDR1 and CDR2: TSWWSYY and QGS. The CDR3 has 25 amino acids. The CDR3 reads CALGERPVLGDTRLLYTYHTDKLIF. The DNA for the CDR3 is TGTGCTCTTGGGGAACGTCCGGTACTGGGGGATACGCGACTCCTTTACACCTACCACACCGATAAACTCATCTTT.

J is TRDJ1 and V is TRDV1; D possibly corresponds to TRDD2 (5 bases). Trimming removed 0 bases at V and 7 bases at J, with 30 bases between. This CDR3 is 20 amino acids long. The V gene's germline CDR1 is TSWWSYY and CDR2 QGS. The CDR3 DNA follows: TGTGCTCTTGGGGAACTAGAGACCTTGTACTTTCCTTATACACCGGGTAAACTCATCTTT. Translation gives CALGELETLYFPYTPGKLIF.